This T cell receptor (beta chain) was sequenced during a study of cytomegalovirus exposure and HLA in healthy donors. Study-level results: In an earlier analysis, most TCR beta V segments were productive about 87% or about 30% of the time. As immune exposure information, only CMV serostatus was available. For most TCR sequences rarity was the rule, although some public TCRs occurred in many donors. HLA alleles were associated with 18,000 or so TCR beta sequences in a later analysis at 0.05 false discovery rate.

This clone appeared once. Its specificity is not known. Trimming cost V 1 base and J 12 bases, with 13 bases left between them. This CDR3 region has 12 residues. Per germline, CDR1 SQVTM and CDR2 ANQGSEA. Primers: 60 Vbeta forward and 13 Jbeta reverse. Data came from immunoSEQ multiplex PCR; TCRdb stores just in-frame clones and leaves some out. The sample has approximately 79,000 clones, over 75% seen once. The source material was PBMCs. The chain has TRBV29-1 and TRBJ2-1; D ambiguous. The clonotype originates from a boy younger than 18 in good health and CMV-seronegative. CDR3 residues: CSVEGTAIRQFF. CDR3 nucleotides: TGCAGCGTTGAAGGCACAGCTATAAGGCAGTTCTTC.